The source of this T cell receptor beta chain is a study of cytomegalovirus exposure and HLA in healthy donors. Study-level results: Near-uniform donor sequencing depth was presumed by presence/absence analyses. Evidence from a later analysis indicated that most CMV-associated TCR beta chains looked HLA-restricted. Cytomegalovirus status was reportedly diagnosed by the classifier with high specificity and sensitivity.

The CDR3 runs to 14 residues. The V gene end was trimmed by 1 base and the J gene end by 1 base; junction bases not matched to a gene: 3. Germline V gene data show CDR1 as GTSNPN and CDR2 as SVGIG (reference sequence). Primers for the PCR totalled 60 Vbeta and 13 Jbeta. Here immunoSEQ multiplex PCR was the method, and the copy in TCRdb shows in-frame clones only, minus some. The sample has 200,000 or so clones, roughly 88% seen once. With regard to this clone: The antigen remains unidentified.

Sequencing input: PBMCs. The V gene is TRBV30, the J gene TRBJ2-7; the match to TRBD1 covers 8 bases. The receptor was isolated from a boy between 2 and 15 years old in good health and CMV-seronegative. The CDR3 DNA follows: TGTGCCTGGAGTGGGGGACAGGCGTCCTACGAGCAGTACTTC. This sequence encodes CAWSGGQASYEQYF. Based on the CDR3 plus reference TRBV30 and TRBJ2-7, the full variable domain is SQTIHQWPATLVQPVGSPLSLECTVEGTSNPNLYWYRQAAGRGLQLLFYSVGIGQISSEVPQNLSASRPQDRQFILSSKKLLLSDSGFYLCAWSGGQASYEQYFGPGTRLTVT.